The 22 T cell receptor beta chains presented below share a single source sample, sequenced in a study of blood T cells in healthy people across ages. Combining a sample-barcoded 5' primer with a J-beta primer mix, a second PCR ran for 7 to 11 cycles. In TCRdb, the 5' RACE reads were re-called with MiXCR into one record per CDR3 protein. Here the sample spans 1.5 million to 2 million distinct CDR3 sequences, roughly 27% being singletons. Sequenced input: blood. The receptors stem from a woman aged 25 to 39 in good health.

This clonotype was seen more than once but under ten times. The chain joins TRBV12-3 or TRBV12-4 to TRBJ2-3; 9 bases line up with TRBD2. Trimming cost V 4 bases and J 4 bases; bases outside gene matches: 6. The CDR3 is 15 amino acids. The CDR3 DNA follows: TGTGCCAGCAGTTCCCAAGCGGGAGGAGCAGATACGCAGTATTTT. This sequence encodes CASSSQAGGADTQYF.

This rearrangement joins TRBV29-1 to TRBJ2-7; no clear D. Germline assignment: CDR1 SQVTM and CDR2 ANQGSEA. Trimming took off 0 bases at V and 1 base at J, with 10 bases between the two ends. The length of the CDR3 is 14 residues. CDR3 DNA: TGCAGCGTTGAAGACGGCAGGATTTCCTACGAGCAGTACTTC. Translation gives CSVEDGRISYEQYF.

Of note for this clonotype: Possible read error: a much larger clone is one base away. Because it lacks the conserved phenylalanine or tryptophan at the end, this CDR3 is likely a read error. The rearrangement joins TRBV29-1 to TRBJ1-2; D might be TRBD1 (5 bases). The ends were cut back, 7 bases at V and 7 bases at J, with 16 bases in the middle. The CDR3 has 12 residues. Looked up from germline, CDR1 is SQVTM and CDR2 is ANQGSEA. CDR3 coding DNA: TGCAGCGCCGGTCTCAGGGAATCTGGCTACACCGTC. This sequence encodes CSAGLRESGYTV.

The rearrangement joins TRBV15 to TRBJ2-6, with D possibly being TRBD1 or TRBD2 (5 bases each). CDR3 length: 15 amino acids. Trimming left V 8 bases short and J 4 bases short, with 15 bases between. Germline assignment: CDR1 LNHNV and CDR2 YYDKDF (reference sequence). As DNA, the CDR3 is TGTGCCACCCGAGCCGGGGCCTCCGGGGCCAACGTCCTGACTTTC. Protein sequence: CATRAGASGANVLTF.

The chain has TRBV6-5 and TRBJ2-4, with D perhaps matching TRBD1 or TRBD2 (5 bases each). With the DNA end fitting TRBJ2-7 better, the J assignment may be wrong. The CDR3 has 13 amino acids. CDR1 is MNHEY, CDR2 SVGAGI, per germline. The DNA of the CDR3 is TGTGCCAGCAGTTCCAGGGACGCCTACGAGCAGTACTTC. Translated: CASSSRDAYEQYF.

This chain connects TRBV2 to TRBJ1-2, with D perhaps TRBD1 (5 bases). Germline V gene data show CDR1 as SNHLY and CDR2 as FYNNEI. The CDR3 loop spans 13 amino acids. V shed 6 bases and J shed 4 bases, with 12 bases lying between them. CDR3 DNA sequence: TGTGCCAGCAGGGGACGACAGAGCTATGGCTACACCTTC. Encoded protein: CASRGRQSYGYTF.

This clonotype has a handful of counts. This chain connects TRBV7-3 to TRBJ2-5, with a tentative D call TRBD2 (5 bases). Germline lookup yields CDR1 SGHTA and CDR2 FQGTGA. The CDR3 sequence is 15 residues long. V was clipped by 2 bases and J by 5 bases, with 15 bases between them. Written as DNA, the CDR3 is TGTGCCAGCAGCTTAGGTTCTAGCAGGTTGGAGACCCAGTACTTC. Translation gives CASSLGSSRLETQYF.

The J gene is TRBJ2-7, the V gene TRBV20-1, with 9 bases matching TRBD2. The CDR3 extends over 16 amino acids. Germline V gene sequence: CDR1 DFQATT, CDR2 SNEGSKA (reference sequence). V shed 5 bases and J 3 bases; nucleotides not matched to a gene: 14. The CDR3 here is CSAEWREGVTSYEQYF. CDR3 DNA: TGCAGTGCTGAGTGGCGGGAGGGAGTCACAAGCTACGAGCAGTACTTC.

J is TRBJ2-7 and V is TRBV28; D gene uncertain. Germline loops: CDR1 MDHEN, CDR2 SYDVKM. V was shortened by 5 bases and J by 2 bases, with 13 bases between the two germline ends. The CDR3 totals 14 residues. The CDR3 protein is CASSIDSQTYEQYF. CDR3 coding DNA: TGTGCCAGCAGTATAGACTCACAAACCTACGAGCAGTACTTC.

This chain connects TRBV28 to TRBJ1-5; D may be TRBD1 (6 bases). V was trimmed by 5 bases and J by 0 bases, leaving 14 bases between them. CDR1 is MDHEN, CDR2 SYDVKM, per germline. The CDR3 runs 16 residues. CDR3 amino acids: CASSGATGFSNQPQHF. The CDR3 DNA sequence: TGTGCCAGCAGTGGAGCCACAGGGTTTAGCAATCAGCCCCAGCATTTT.

In its sample, this clonotype was seen many times. A read error may account for a junction end that differs from germline. The V gene is TRBV5-1, the J gene TRBJ2-3, with D possibly being TRBD2 (7 bases). CDR3 length equals 14 residues. Germline loops: CDR1 SGHRS, CDR2 YFSETQ. For the CDR3, the DNA is TGTGCCAGCAGCTCGGGGGGCCTCCCAGATACGCAGTATTTT. Protein sequence: CASSSGGLPDTQYF. Full variable domain (remainder filled in from reference TRBV5-1 and TRBJ2-3): KAGVTQTPRYLIKTRGQQVTLSCSPISGHRSVSWYQQTPGQGLQFLFEYFSETQRNKGNFPGRFSGRQFSNSRSEMNVSTLELGDSALYLCASSSGGLPDTQYFGPGTRLTVL.

The chain is built from TRBV18 and TRBJ2-3; 8 positions match TRBD2. The CDR3 loop spans 15 amino acids. After removal of 3 bases from V and 2 bases from J, the junction contained 4 bases not matched to a gene. Germline lookup yields CDR1 KGHSH and CDR2 LQKENI. For the CDR3, the DNA is TGTGCCAGCTCACCCGTAGCGGGGATCACAGATACGCAGTATTTT. This translates into CASSPVAGITDTQYF.

In its sample, this clonotype was seen a few times. This chain uses TRBV27 with TRBJ2-1; D tentatively reads TRBD1 or TRBD2 (5 bases each). Trimming removed 5 bases from V and 10 bases from J, with 9 bases in between. Germline V CDR1 and CDR2: MNHEY, SMNVEV (reference sequence). This CDR3 has 11 residues. Here the CDR3 DNA reads TGTGCCAGCAGTGTGGGGGAAGAGCAGTTCTTC. It encodes CASSVGEEQFF.

The J gene is TRBJ1-1, the V gene TRBV6-5; 7 bases match TRBD1. Trimming removed 2 bases from V and 0 bases from J; junction bases left unmatched: 12. This CDR3 contains 18 residues. Germline V gene lookup returns CDR1 MNHEY and CDR2 SVGAGI. CDR3 protein: CASSYESGTADMNTEAFF. For the CDR3, the DNA is TGTGCCAGCAGTTACGAATCCGGGACAGCCGATATGAACACTGAAGCTTTCTTT.

The rearrangement links TRBV15 to TRBJ1-4, with D perhaps matching TRBD1 (5 bases). V gave up 5 bases and J gave up 0 bases, with 7 bases separating them. The germline CDR1 and CDR2 sequences are LNHNV and YYDKDF (reference sequence). The CDR3 spans 14 residues. The CDR3 DNA is TGTGCCACCAGCTCCAGGGCAACTAATGAAAAACTGTTTTTT. As protein: CATSSRATNEKLFF.

The chain links TRBV10-2 to TRBJ2-2; D possibly matches TRBD1 or TRBD2 (5 bases each). V was shortened by 7 bases and J by 6 bases, with 12 bases between the two germline ends. From germline, CDR1 is WSHSY and CDR2 SAAADI. The CDR3 covers 13 residues. The CDR3 nucleotides read TGCGCCAGCAAGGGACGGACCGCCGGGGAGCTGTTTTTT. Protein: CASKGRTAGELFF.

This clonotype showed up many times. The genes are TRBV7-2 and TRBJ2-5, with D unresolved. Germline lookup yields CDR1 SGHTA and CDR2 FQGNSA. Trimming shortened V by 3 bases and J by 4 bases, and 18 bases separated the two germline ends. This CDR3 has 16 residues. The chain's CDR3 is CASSFSDLVPGETQYF. DNA for the CDR3: TGTGCCAGCAGCTTCTCCGATCTAGTACCGGGAGAGACCCAGTACTTC.

The V call is TRBV5-1, the J call TRBJ2-5; 7 bases align to TRBD1. The CDR3 is 13 amino acids. V gave up 4 bases and J gave up 9 bases; unmatched junction bases: 9. Germline V gene sequence: CDR1 SGHRS, CDR2 YFSETQ. CDR3: CASSLDRVEAQYF. The DNA of the CDR3 is TGCGCCAGCAGCCTCGACAGGGTCGAGGCCCAGTACTTC.

This clonotype was observed once. In nucleotides, the CDR3 is TGTGCCAGCAGTTACTTGATTGCTGGTTGGACAGGGGGCCCGGAGGAGCAGTTCTTC. This translates into CASSYLIAGWTGGPEEQFF. This chain connects TRBV6-2 or TRBV6-3 to TRBJ2-1; 11 nucleotides match TRBD1. Germline loops: CDR1 MNHEY, CDR2 SVGEGT. The CDR3 loop spans 19 amino acids. V gave up 1 base and J gave up 10 bases; unmatched junction bases: 18.

The table lists this clonotype with many counts. The J gene is TRBJ2-1, the V gene TRBV20-1; D not certain. There are 13 residues in the CDR3. The germline CDR1 and CDR2 sequences are DFQATT and SNEGSKA (reference sequence). The germline V and J ends were trimmed by 0 bases and 6 bases, with 9 bases remaining between them. The CDR3: CSARDPRGNEQFF. The CDR3, as DNA: TGCAGTGCTAGAGATCCGAGAGGCAATGAGCAGTTCTTC.

There are a few counts of this clonotype. The genes are TRBV12-3 or TRBV12-4 and TRBJ1-2, with 7 bases that match TRBD1. The CDR3 has 14 residues. Trimming took 1 base from V and 3 from J; bases not matched to a gene: 2. This CDR3 is CASSLGGQHYGYTF. CDR3 in DNA: TGTGCCAGCAGTTTAGGGGGACAGCACTATGGCTACACCTTC.

This clonotype was counted only a few times. The chain carries TRBV28 and TRBJ2-4; perhaps D is TRBD1 or TRBD2 (5 bases each). There are 18 residues in the CDR3. Trimming shortened V by 7 bases and J by 4 bases, and 26 bases separated the two germline ends. Per the germline V gene, CDR1 is MDHEN and CDR2 is SYDVKM. The CDR3 nucleotides read TGTGCCAGCACTTTCCGGGACCCCGTTCGTATCGGGAAAAACATTCAGTACTTC. Encoded protein: CASTFRDPVRIGKNIQYF.